The entry below gives a single T cell receptor (beta chain) sequence along with its context. Antigen unknown. The source of the sample is a study of regulatory T cells in long-lasting Graves disease. Findings and limits, study-wide: Public clonotype sharing was higher in persistent than newly diagnosed patients. Persistent Graves' patients showed a TCR diversity that was lower than that of newly diagnosed ones.

Trimming removed 0 bases from V and 6 bases from J, with 12 bases in between. The CDR3 length is 15 residues. Germline assignment: CDR1 DFQATT and CDR2 SNEGSKA (reference sequence). Time point indicated: persistent/refractory GD, antithyroid drugs over 5 years with positive TRAb. Making the TCR library involved RNA that had been extracted from PBMCs. Each patient gave approximately 9.2 milliliters of EDTA-anticoagulated peripheral blood. Assembly of TCR beta libraries relied on iRepertoire HTBI primers together with Arm-PCR of CDR3 regions. TCRdb reprocessed the multiplex PCR reads with MiXCR, giving one entry per CDR3 protein. The sample lists some 450,000 distinct CDR3 sequences, around 24% seen once, with roughly 26% in the top ten.

The sample here was peripheral blood mononuclear cells (PBMCs), taken when the disease was refractory, from a patient treated with antithyroid drugs. The chain recombines TRBV20-1 with TRBJ1-6; perhaps TRBD1 as D (5 bases). The receptor was derived from a female donor with Graves disease. CDR3 amino acids: CSARDGGEFNSPLHF. CDR3 DNA sequence: TGCAGTGCTAGAGATGGGGGGGAGTTTAATTCACCCCTCCACTTT.